Below, 7 T cell receptor beta chains from the same sample are listed, as sequenced in a study of cytomegalovirus exposure and HLA in healthy donors. The PCR ran on 60 Vbeta and 13 Jbeta primers. Sequencing used immunoSEQ multiplex PCR; TCRdb keeps in-frame clones, though not all of them. The sample consists of 55,000 or so clones, approximately 80% of them appearing once. Sequenced input: PBMCs. These receptors came from a man over 45 in good health and CMV-seronegative.

This clone appeared once. V gene TRBV27 combines with J gene TRBJ1-6, with TRBD1 matching 9 bases. V shed 5 bases and J 2 bases; nucleotides not matched to a gene: 7. Germline V gives CDR1 MNHEY, CDR2 SMNVEV (reference sequence). The CDR3 consists of 17 residues. CDR3 bases: TGTGCCAGCAGTCCAGGGACAGGGTATACCTATAATTCACCCCTCCACTTT. Translating gives CASSPGTGYTYNSPLHF.

The DNA of the CDR3 is TGTGCCAGTAGGGTCCAGGGGGCAAGCACCGGGGAGCTGTTTTTT. This sequence encodes CASRVQGASTGELFF. This sequence joins TRBV19 and TRBJ2-2; TRBD1 aligns across 8 bases. The CDR3 consists of 15 residues. V gave up 6 bases and J gave up 4 bases; unmatched junction bases: 7. The germline V gene has CDR1 LNHDA and CDR2 SQIVND (reference sequence). The full variable domain, in which reference TRBV19 and TRBJ2-2 provide the parts outside the CDR3, is DGGITQSPKYLFRKEGQNVTLSCEQNLNHDAMYWYRQDPGQGLRLIYYSQIVNDFQKGDIAEGYSVSREKKESFPLTVTSAQKNPTAFYLCASRVQGASTGELFFGEGSRLTVL.

The gene calls are TRBV9 and TRBJ2-6; no definite D call. Germline CDR1 SGDLS, CDR2 YYNGEE. The CDR3 contains 13 residues. With 0 bases removed from V and 4 bases from J, the gap between germline ends came to 2 bases. The CDR3 DNA is TGTGCCAGCAGCGTAGCAGGGGCCAACGTCCTGACTTTC. Encoded protein: CASSVAGANVLTF.

This chain connects TRBV28 to TRBJ1-4; perhaps TRBD1 as D (5 bases). The ends were cut back, 11 bases at V and 2 bases at J, with 15 bases in the middle. Germline V gene data show CDR1 as MDHEN and CDR2 as SYDVKM. The CDR3 spans 14 residues. CDR3 sequence: CAGGAGVTNEKLFF. CDR3 bases: TGTGCCGGCGGAGCGGGGGTCACTAATGAAAAACTGTTTTTT. The full variable domain, rest sourced from reference TRBV28 and TRBJ1-4, is DVKVTQSSRYLVKRTGEKVFLECVQDMDHENMFWYRQDPGLGLRLIYFSYDVKMKEKGDIPEGYSVSREKKERFSLILESASTNQTSMYLCAGGAGVTNEKLFFGSGTQLSVL.

The gene calls are TRBV11-2 and TRBJ2-2, with 7 bases that match TRBD2. CDR3 length equals 15 residues. Looked up from germline, CDR1 is SGHAT and CDR2 is FQNNGV. Losses at the gene ends were 7 bases for V and 1 base for J; bases not matched to a gene: 6. The CDR3 spells CASTGERGNTGELFF. The CDR3, as DNA: TGTGCCAGCACCGGGGAGCGGGGGAACACCGGGGAGCTGTTTTTT.

J is TRBJ2-3 and V is TRBV2, with TRBD2 identical over 9 bases. Germline V gives CDR1 SNHLY, CDR2 FYNNEI. This CDR3 has 16 amino acids. The V gene end was trimmed by 6 bases and the J gene end by 3 bases; junction bases not matched to a gene: 10. CDR3 DNA: TGTGCCAGCAGGAAAGCGGGACTAGCTGTAACAGATACGCAGTATTTT. As protein: CASRKAGLAVTDTQYF. Drawing the rest from reference TRBV2 and TRBJ2-3, the complete variable domain is EPEVTQTPSHQVTQMGQEVILRCVPISNHLYFYWYRQILGQKVEFLVSFYNNEISEKSEIFDDQFSVERPDGSNFTLKIRSTKLEDSAMYFCASRKAGLAVTDTQYFGPGTRLTVL.

The genes are TRBV5-4 and TRBJ2-5; maybe TRBD1 (6 bases). From germline, CDR1 is SGHNT and CDR2 YYREEE (reference sequence). The CDR3 covers 14 residues. The V gene lost 2 bases and the J gene lost 2 bases, with 10 bases spanning the gap. The CDR3 spells CASSLGGTQETQYF. DNA for the CDR3: TGTGCCAGCAGCTTAGGGGGTACTCAAGAGACCCAGTACTTC.